This TCR beta chain derives from a study of blood T cell repertoires in COVID-19. Across the study: Samples representing acute and convalescent COVID-19 were sourced from the United States, Italy and Spain. Sources were T cells, B-cell-depleted T cells, or PBMCs; the material itself was cDNA or gDNA.

The assay was immunoSEQ multiplex PCR, and TCRdb's table has in-frame clones only and misses some. The table shows hundreds of thousands of clones, with about 85% occurring only once. Sequenced: peripheral blood. This receptor was obtained from a human donor in a cohort sampled during active COVID-19.

CDR3 sequence: CASSEIERQEQFF. DNA for the CDR3: TGCGCCAGCAGCGAGATAGAGAGGCAGGAGCAGTTCTTC. This sequence joins TRBV5-1 and TRBJ2-1; no firm D call. Deletions cut 4 bases from V and 10 bases from J, with 15 bases between. The CDR3 runs 13 residues. Germline CDR1 is SGHRS and CDR2 is YFSETQ.